The 24 T cell receptor beta chains in this list originate from one sample, sequenced in a study of blood T cells in healthy people across ages. It was with a sample-barcoded 5' primer and a J-beta primer mix that a second PCR of about 6 to 12 cycles was run. In TCRdb, the 5' RACE reads were re-called with MiXCR into one record per CDR3 protein. The sample yields 790,000 or so distinct CDR3 sequences, approximately 60% seen once. The sequenced sample was blood. The receptors stem from a man in his forties in good health.

J is TRBJ2-1 and V is TRBV10-3; D perhaps matches TRBD2 (7 bases). This CDR3 is 15 amino acids long. Germline values: CDR1 ENHRY, CDR2 SYGVKD. V was trimmed by 2 bases and J by 5 bases, leaving 13 bases between them. The CDR3 is CAISEGGALDNEQFF. The CDR3 DNA is TGTGCCATCAGTGAGGGGGGGGCCTTAGACAATGAGCAGTTCTTC.

The chain recombines TRBV7-9 with TRBJ2-3; D is unresolved. This CDR3 region has 14 residues. V gave up 4 bases and J gave up 0 bases, with 8 bases separating them. Germline V lookup: CDR1 SEHNR, CDR2 FQNEAQ (reference sequence). The CDR3 nucleotides are TGTGCCAGCAGCTCGTGGTCTAGCACAGATACGCAGTATTTT. This translates into CASSSWSSTDTQYF.

The chain employs TRBV20-1 and TRBJ2-3; D is tentatively TRBD1 or TRBD2 (6 bases each). The CDR3 covers 16 residues. Germline CDR1 and CDR2: DFQATT and SNEGSKA (reference sequence). V gave up 6 bases and J gave up 5 bases, with 24 bases separating them. The CDR3 here is CSANKAQGLLGDTQYF. The CDR3 bases are TGCAGTGCCAACAAGGCACAGGGACTCTTGGGAGATACGCAGTATTTT.

V usage is TRBV27 and J usage is TRBJ2-1; D unclear. The CDR3 runs to 13 residues. V shed 3 bases and J shed 8 bases, with 11 bases lying between them. Germline values: CDR1 MNHEY, CDR2 SMNVEV (reference sequence). CDR3 loop: CASSLGSRDEQFF. CDR3 coding DNA: TGTGCCAGCAGTTTGGGTAGCCGGGATGAGCAGTTCTTC.

This chain joins TRBV29-1 and TRBJ2-3; D unclear. CDR3 length equals 13 residues. CDR1 and CDR2 from the germline V gene are SQVTM and ANQGSEA. V dropped 5 bases and J dropped 2 bases, with 11 bases sitting between them. CDR3 protein: CSVSGRTTDTQYF. In DNA form, the CDR3 reads TGCAGCGTTTCCGGTCGGACCACAGATACGCAGTATTTT.

J is TRBJ2-2 and V is TRBV10-3; D is unclear. The CDR3 runs 14 residues. Trimming took off 0 bases at V and 2 bases at J, with 4 bases between the two ends. Germline loops: CDR1 ENHRY, CDR2 SYGVKD. CDR3 region: CAISESINTGELFF. CDR3 bases: TGTGCCATCAGTGAGTCAATTAACACCGGGGAGCTGTTTTTT.

The V and J genes are TRBV28 and TRBJ1-1; D possibly corresponds to TRBD1 (5 bases). Deletions cut 5 bases from V and 2 bases from J, with 12 bases between. This CDR3 has 14 residues. Germline CDR1 is MDHEN and CDR2 is SYDVKM. The CDR3 DNA follows: TGTGCCAGCAGTGGGCGCAGGGAAAACACTGAAGCTTTCTTT. Encoded protein: CASSGRRENTEAFF.

V gene TRBV20-1 combines with J gene TRBJ1-4; no clear D gene. Trimming removed 2 bases from V and 1 base from J, with 8 bases in between. CDR3 length equals 14 residues. Germline V gene lookup returns CDR1 DFQATT and CDR2 SNEGSKA (reference sequence). The CDR3 is CSARSLETNEKLFF. The DNA of the CDR3 is TGCAGTGCTAGATCGCTGGAAACTAATGAAAAACTGTTTTTT.

This clonotype was counted a few times. The genes are TRBV27 and TRBJ1-2, with TRBD1 as a possible D gene (5 bases). The CDR3 runs 11 residues. The V end lost 7 bases, the J end lost 6 bases, and 9 bases lay between the germline ends. CDR1 and CDR2 (germline): MNHEY, SMNVEV (reference sequence). The CDR3 region has the DNA TGTGCCAGCAAATACAGGAATGGCTACACCTTC. Translating gives CASKYRNGYTF.

This clonotype was observed a few times. This chain joins TRBV4-2 and TRBJ2-7; 8 bases are a match to TRBD2. This CDR3 has 15 amino acids. The V and J ends lost 2 bases and 0 bases, in that order; junction bases with no gene match: 3. Germline loops: CDR1 LGHNA, CDR2 YNFKEQ. The CDR3 region has the DNA TGTGCCAGCAGCCAAATAGCGGGACTCTCCTACGAGCAGTACTTC. This sequence encodes CASSQIAGLSYEQYF.

The chain carries TRBV12-3 or TRBV12-4 and TRBJ2-5, with D tentatively TRBD1 (5 bases). V was pared by 0 bases and J by 4 bases, with 18 bases between. The CDR3 is made up of 17 amino acids. This CDR3 is CASSLAQGSQYGETQYF. In DNA, the CDR3 is TGTGCCAGCAGTTTAGCCCAGGGATCCCAGTACGGAGAGACCCAGTACTTC.

This chain uses TRBV11-2 with TRBJ2-1, with D maybe TRBD2 (6 bases). Trimming shortened V by 1 base and J by 4 bases, and 20 bases separated the two germline ends. CDR1 and CDR2 from the germline V gene are SGHAT and FQNNGV. There are 18 residues in the CDR3. DNA of the CDR3: TGTGCCAGCAGCTTAGGGCTCCGGCGTAGCGGAATTTACAATGAGCAGTTCTTC. This sequence encodes CASSLGLRRSGIYNEQFF. The full variable domain, rest sourced from reference TRBV11-2 and TRBJ2-1, is EAGVAQSPRYKIIEKRQSVAFWCNPISGHATLYWYQQILGQGPKLLIQFQNNGVVDDSQLPKDRFSAERLKGVDSTLKIQPAKLEDSAVYLCASSLGLRRSGIYNEQFFGPGTRLTVL.

The chain joins TRBV12-3 or TRBV12-4 to TRBJ1-6, with D unclear. V lost 3 bases and J 5 bases, leaving 8 bases between the germline ends. The CDR3 extends over 14 amino acids. CDR3 sequence: CASSFRRNNSPLHF. The CDR3 DNA is TGTGCCAGCAGTTTTAGGAGAAATAATTCACCCCTCCACTTT.

The CDR3 bases are TGTGCCAGCAGCTCCAAATTAGCGGGAGCCAAAAACATTCAGTACTTC. Translation gives CASSSKLAGAKNIQYF. V and J are TRBV7-2 and TRBJ2-4; 7 positions match TRBD2. V was clipped by 4 bases and J by 0 bases; unmatched bases: 6. Germline V CDR1 and CDR2: SGHTA, FQGNSA. The CDR3 is 16 amino acids.

The chain links TRBV5-1 to TRBJ2-1, with D uncertain. V was cut by 0 bases and J by 5 bases, with 18 bases left in between. This CDR3 region has 17 residues. Per germline, CDR1 SGHRS and CDR2 YFSETQ. The CDR3 sequence: CASSLASGLGRDNEQFF. In DNA form, the CDR3 reads TGCGCCAGCAGCTTGGCCTCCGGGCTAGGCCGGGACAATGAGCAGTTCTTC. Filled out from reference TRBV5-1 and TRBJ2-1, the complete variable domain reads KAGVTQTPRYLIKTRGQQVTLSCSPISGHRSVSWYQQTPGQGLQFLFEYFSETQRNKGNFPGRFSGRQFSNSRSEMNVSTLELGDSALYLCASSLASGLGRDNEQFFGPGTRLTVL.

The CDR3 DNA reads TGCGCCAGCAGCTGGGGGCGGTCAGATCAAGAGACCCAGTACTTC. Amino acid sequence: CASSWGRSDQETQYF. This chain connects TRBV5-1 to TRBJ2-5; TRBD1 might be the D (6 bases). The V gene's germline CDR1 is SGHRS and CDR2 YFSETQ. The V gene lost 3 bases and the J gene lost 2 bases, with 14 bases spanning the gap. This CDR3 contains 15 residues.

This sequence joins TRBV25-1 and TRBJ2-1; 7 nucleotides match TRBD2. The CDR3 length is 15 residues. Germline CDR1 MGHDK, CDR2 SYGVNS. V dropped 3 bases and J dropped 8; count of bases not matched to a gene: 10. CDR3 amino acids: CASSDPGGSEDEQFF. The CDR3 DNA sequence: TGTGCCAGCAGTGATCCCGGCGGGAGTGAGGATGAGCAGTTCTTC.

This rearrangement joins TRBV18 to TRBJ2-3; 8 bases match TRBD2. Germline V gene sequence: CDR1 KGHSH, CDR2 LQKENI. Trimming at V came to 3 bases and at J to 6 bases, leaving 11 bases not matched to a gene. CDR3 length: 16 amino acids. The CDR3, as DNA: TGTGCCAGCTCACCCGTCAACGGGGGGGCAACCGATACGCAGTATTTT. Its protein is CASSPVNGGATDTQYF.

The chain joins TRBV25-1 to TRBJ1-1; D is perhaps TRBD1 (6 bases). CDR3 length: 13 residues. Germline V gene data show CDR1 as MGHDK and CDR2 as SYGVNS. Trimming removed 8 bases at V and 5 bases at J, with 15 bases between. This CDR3 is CASGGRGVTEAFF. CDR3 DNA sequence: TGTGCCAGCGGTGGCAGGGGAGTGACTGAAGCTTTCTTT.

The chain carries TRBV27 and TRBJ1-2, with 8 positions matching TRBD1. Germline CDR1 MNHEY, CDR2 SMNVEV (reference sequence). V lost 5 bases and J lost 8; bases outside the gene matches: 4. There are 12 residues in the CDR3. The CDR3 reads CASSQGAEGYTF. DNA of the CDR3: TGTGCCAGCAGTCAGGGGGCGGAGGGCTACACCTTC.

The rearrangement uses TRBV11-2 and TRBJ1-6, with TRBD1 matching 7 bases. With 6 bases clipped from V and 9 bases from J, the junction kept 8 bases outside the gene matches. The CDR3 contains 14 residues. Germline V CDR1 and CDR2: SGHAT, FQNNGV. CDR3: CASRQTGTSSPLHF. CDR3 coding DNA: TGTGCCAGCAGGCAGACAGGGACGAGTTCACCCCTCCACTTT.

This clonotype occurred many times. The V call is TRBV5-6, the J call TRBJ2-5; 13 bases fit TRBD2. CDR3 length: 15 amino acids. Per the germline V gene, CDR1 is SGHDT and CDR2 is YYEEEE. With 3 bases clipped from V and 4 bases from J, the junction kept 3 bases outside the gene matches. CDR3 residues: CASSSGLAGVETQYF. CDR3 DNA sequence: TGTGCCAGCAGCTCAGGACTAGCGGGAGTAGAGACCCAGTACTTC.

This clonotype was detected once. The V and J genes are TRBV11-3 and TRBJ2-3; D tentatively reads TRBD1 or TRBD2 (6 bases each). The CDR3 runs to 17 residues. Per germline, CDR1 SGHNT and CDR2 YENEEA. Deletions cut 5 bases from V and 0 bases from J, with 18 bases between. The CDR3 spells CASSEGGLRPSTDTQYF. CDR3 bases: TGTGCCAGCAGCGAGGGGGGACTTCGGCCTAGCACAGATACGCAGTATTTT.

This clonotype was found a few times. J is TRBJ2-7 and V is TRBV4-1, with 8 nucleotides matching TRBD2. Germline values: CDR1 MGHRA, CDR2 YSYEKL. The junction had 9 bases not matched to a gene; V was cut back by 4 bases and J by 4 bases. The CDR3 extends over 15 amino acids. CDR3 in amino acids: CASSPPSGGSYEQYF. CDR3 bases: TGCGCCAGCAGCCCCCCCTCGGGAGGGTCGTACGAGCAGTACTTC.